This T cell receptor (beta chain) came from a study of blood T cell repertoires in COVID-19. Study-wide background: T cells, B-cell-depleted T cells, or PBMCs supplied cDNA or gDNA.

Assay used: immunoSEQ multiplex PCR; TCRdb lists only in-frame clones, some missing. Of about 160,000 clones listed, over 80% are singletons. Per germline, CDR1 MDHEN and CDR2 SYDVKM. This CDR3 spans 16 amino acids. V dropped 6 bases and J dropped 4; count of bases not matched to a gene: 12. The sequence derives from a man aged 25-40 years with COVID-19, enrolled during active disease. The rearrangement uses TRBV28 and TRBJ2-7; TRBD1 matches at 10 bases. The sequenced sample consisted of peripheral blood. In nucleotides, the CDR3 is TGTGCCAGCAGCCCCTACCCCGGGACAGGGGAGTACGAGCAGTACTTC. The encoded protein is CASSPYPGTGEYEQYF.